Below, 18 T cell receptor beta chains from the same sample are listed, as sequenced in a study of cytomegalovirus exposure and HLA in healthy donors. PCR amplification relied on 60 Vbeta primers (plus 13 Jbeta primers). This table comes from immunoSEQ multiplex PCR, and its TCRdb copy is limited to in-frame clones, with some not included. Here the sample spans over 130,000 clones, 60% to 70% being singletons. What was sequenced was PBMCs. The receptors shown here come from an older woman in good health and CMV-seropositive.

V is TRBV7-8 and J is TRBJ2-5, with 7 bases aligning to TRBD2. Losses at the gene ends were 5 bases for V and 0 bases for J; bases not matched to a gene: 18. Germline CDR1 SGHVS, CDR2 FQNEAQ. This CDR3 is 19 amino acids long. The CDR3 DNA follows: TGTGCCAGCAGCCCGAACGTTGGGGCTAGCGGTTTCTACCAAGAGACCCAGTACTTC. Its translation: CASSPNVGASGFYQETQYF.

The gene calls are TRBV15 and TRBJ2-1, with 8 bases lining up with TRBD2. Germline loops: CDR1 LNHNV, CDR2 YYDKDF (reference sequence). J lost 9 bases, V lost 1 base, and 8 bases had no gene match. This CDR3 has 15 residues. CDR3 bases: TGTGCCACCAGCAGAGTCCGGGAGGGCCGGGTTGAGCAGTTCTTC. Translating it yields CATSRVREGRVEQFF.

This chain links TRBV10-3 with TRBJ2-5, with 7 bases fitting TRBD2. Germline CDR1 reads ENHRY; CDR2 reads SYGVKD. V trimming: 6 bases; J trimming: 5 bases; junction bases outside the gene matches: 6. The CDR3 runs 13 residues. Here the CDR3 DNA reads TGTGCCATCAGGCGGGAGTTGGGGGAGACCCAGTACTTC. This gives the protein CAIRRELGETQYF.

This clone came up a few times. This chain joins TRBV28 and TRBJ2-1; possible D gene TRBD2, 6 bases. Deletions cut 4 bases from V and 2 bases from J, with 9 bases between. The CDR3 consists of 14 residues. CDR1 MDHEN and CDR2 SYDVKM come from the germline V gene. The CDR3 is CASSSGETYNEQFF. The DNA of the CDR3 is TGTGCCAGCAGTTCGGGAGAAACCTACAATGAGCAGTTCTTC.

This clone was counted a single time. The chain has TRBV7-2 and TRBJ2-5, with D maybe TRBD2 (5 bases). Trimming took off 5 bases at V and 3 bases at J, with 13 bases between the two ends. This CDR3 region has 14 residues. Germline values: CDR1 SGHTA, CDR2 FQGNSA. CDR3 bases: TGTGCCAGCAGCCCTAGTACCGGGGAAGAGACCCAGTACTTC. Its protein product is CASSPSTGEETQYF.

The chain carries TRBV28 and TRBJ2-5; D is possibly TRBD1 (6 bases). Germline V gives CDR1 MDHEN, CDR2 SYDVKM. The CDR3 runs 13 residues. V gave up 6 bases and J gave up 1 base, with 9 bases separating them. CDR3: CASRMTGQETQYF. The DNA of the CDR3 is TGTGCCAGCAGAATGACAGGCCAAGAGACCCAGTACTTC.

J is TRBJ2-2 and V is TRBV15; the match to TRBD2 covers 10 bases. From germline, CDR1 is LNHNV and CDR2 YYDKDF (reference sequence). V lost 4 bases and J lost 12; bases outside the gene matches: 8. The CDR3 runs to 14 residues. As DNA, the CDR3 is TGTGCCACCAGCACCGTAAAGCGGGAGGGAAAGCTGTTTTTT. It specifies CATSTVKREGKLFF.

The rearrangement uses TRBV5-1 and TRBJ2-7, with D perhaps matching TRBD1 (6 bases). Germline CDR1 and CDR2: SGHRS and YFSETQ. The CDR3 consists of 14 residues. V was pared by 4 bases and J by 6 bases, with 17 bases between. The CDR3 DNA sequence: TGCGCCAGCAGCGAAGGGACAAGTGCCTCCGAGCAGTACTTC. It is translated as CASSEGTSASEQYF.

The chain carries TRBV18 and TRBJ2-3; 7 positions agree with TRBD2. J gave up 1 base and V 3 bases, and 7 bases lay outside the gene matches. The germline V gene encodes CDR1 KGHSH and CDR2 LQKENI. The CDR3 length is 16 residues. The CDR3, as DNA: TGTGCCAGCTCACCGGTCGGGAGCGGGGGCACAGATACGCAGTATTTT. Encoded protein: CASSPVGSGGTDTQYF.

The chain employs TRBV30 and TRBJ2-7, with 7 bases fitting TRBD1. The trim removed 1 base at V and 5 bases at J, leaving 14 bases unmatched. The V gene's germline CDR1 is GTSNPN and CDR2 SVGIG (reference sequence). The CDR3 length is 16 residues. CDR3 residues: CAWSAVGTAGSDEQYF. The CDR3 nucleotides are TGTGCCTGGAGTGCCGTCGGGACAGCCGGGTCCGACGAGCAGTACTTC.

CDR3 residues: CSVEGLVSGSKNIQYF. The CDR3 DNA sequence: TGCAGCGTTGAAGGTCTTGTTAGCGGGAGTAAAAACATTCAGTACTTC. This chain uses TRBV29-1 with TRBJ2-4; 9 positions match TRBD2. Germline V gene sequence: CDR1 SQVTM, CDR2 ANQGSEA. Trimming removed 1 base from V and 4 bases from J; junction bases left unmatched: 8. CDR3 length: 16 residues.

The chain uses TRBV7-2 and TRBJ1-2; TRBD1 matches 8 bases. CDR1 and CDR2 (germline): SGHTA, FQGNSA. CDR3 length: 14 residues. The junction had 7 bases not matched to a gene; V was cut back by 3 bases and J by 7 bases. The chain's CDR3 is CASSFYKDRAGYTF. The CDR3 region has the DNA TGTGCCAGCAGCTTCTATAAGGACAGGGCTGGCTACACCTTC.

This sequence joins TRBV27 and TRBJ2-7; 8 nucleotides agree with TRBD2. The germline gives CDR1 MNHEY, CDR2 SMNVEV (reference sequence). The CDR3 length is 13 residues. V was clipped by 6 bases and J by 3 bases; unmatched bases: 4. CDR3 sequence: CASRVAGFYEQYF. The CDR3 DNA reads TGTGCCAGCAGAGTAGCGGGATTCTACGAGCAGTACTTC.

The rearrangement links TRBV25-1 to TRBJ1-2; 7 bases are a match to TRBD1. The CDR3 totals 13 residues. Germline CDR1 MGHDK, CDR2 SYGVNS. The trim removed 4 bases at V and 4 bases at J, leaving 3 bases unmatched. This CDR3 is CASSVNRGYGYTF. CDR3 DNA sequence: TGTGCCAGCAGTGTAAACAGGGGCTATGGCTACACCTTC.

The chain uses TRBV2 and TRBJ1-1; D uncertain. Looked up from germline, CDR1 is SNHLY and CDR2 is FYNNEI. The CDR3 is 14 amino acids. Trimming removed 7 bases at V and 4 bases at J, with 16 bases between. The CDR3 spells CASIDRLGTTEAFF. CDR3 sequence (DNA): TGTGCCAGCATCGATAGGTTGGGCACCACTGAAGCTTTCTTT. The whole variable domain, remainder taken from reference TRBV2 and TRBJ1-1, is EPEVTQTPSHQVTQMGQEVILRCVPISNHLYFYWYRQILGQKVEFLVSFYNNEISEKSEIFDDQFSVERPDGSNFTLKIRSTKLEDSAMYFCASIDRLGTTEAFFGQGTRLTVV.

The gene calls are TRBV7-9 and TRBJ2-7, with unresolved D. The CDR3 has 13 residues. CDR1 is SEHNR, CDR2 FQNEAQ, per germline (reference sequence). The V gene lost 5 bases and the J gene lost 0 bases, with 8 bases spanning the gap. CDR3: CASSQYTSYEQYF. CDR3 sequence (DNA): TGTGCCAGCAGCCAATACACCTCCTACGAGCAGTACTTC.

A few counts support this clone. V is TRBV10-3 and J is TRBJ1-4; tentatively, D is TRBD1 (6 bases). CDR3 length: 15 amino acids. CDR1 and CDR2 (germline): ENHRY, SYGVKD. Trimming removed 0 bases from V and 8 bases from J, with 13 bases in between. In DNA form, the CDR3 reads TGTGCCATCAGTGAGTCCTCAGGGGCTGGAGAAAAACTGTTTTTT. This codes for CAISESSGAGEKLFF.

This chain uses TRBV9 with TRBJ2-3; D is ambiguous. The CDR3 runs to 17 residues. CDR1 SGDLS and CDR2 YYNGEE come from the germline V gene. Trimming took off 0 bases at V and 1 base at J, with 15 bases between the two ends. CDR3 sequence reads: CASSVGGAPFGTDTQYF. The DNA for the CDR3 is TGTGCCAGCAGCGTAGGAGGAGCTCCATTCGGCACAGATACGCAGTATTTT.